The next 12 T cell receptor beta chains were all read from a single sample in a study of graft-versus-host responses after intestinal transplantation. Processing was applied to graft tissue in order to liberate intraepithelial and lamina propria lymphocytes. The method was immunoSEQ multiplex PCR; TCRdb's version includes in-frame clones alone and lacks a portion of them. This table holds around 1,900 clones, approximately 87% found once. This material consisted of ileum tissue, taken around nine weeks after transplant. These receptors all stem from a human patient who received an intestinal transplant, so some T cells may come from the graft donor.

The rearrangement links TRBV27 to TRBJ2-2; D could derive from TRBD1 or TRBD2 (5 bases each). Trimming cost V 6 bases and J 6 bases, with 26 bases left between them. The CDR3 consists of 18 residues. Germline lookup yields CDR1 MNHEY and CDR2 SMNVEV (reference sequence). The CDR3 protein is CASSLTRGPRLRAGELFF. Written as DNA, the CDR3 is TGTGCCAGCAGCCTTACCCGGGGACCCCGGCTCCGTGCCGGGGAGCTGTTTTTT.

The table lists this clone with a count of one. V usage is TRBV11-1 and J usage is TRBJ2-7; 8 bases map to TRBD1. Unmatched junction bases numbered 10, after V lost 6 bases and J lost 3 bases. The CDR3 sequence is 15 residues long. The germline V gene encodes CDR1 SGHAT and CDR2 FQDESV (reference sequence). CDR3 coding DNA: TGTGCCAGCAGACAGAGACAGGGGATGGTCTACGAGCAGTACTTC. The encoded protein is CASRQRQGMVYEQYF.

The chain joins TRBV11-2 to TRBJ2-7, with a possible D match to TRBD1 (6 bases). V was shortened by 5 bases and J by 0 bases, with 20 bases between the two germline ends. The CDR3 sequence is 17 residues long. Germline CDR1 is SGHAT and CDR2 is FQNNGV. CDR3 sequence: CASSQNGFRDTSYEQYF. CDR3 nucleotide sequence: TGTGCCAGCAGCCAAAACGGATTCCGGGACACCTCCTACGAGCAGTACTTC.

The CDR3 protein is CASSPDSISYEQYF. The DNA for the CDR3 is TGTGCCAGCAGCCCTGACTCGATCTCCTACGAGCAGTACTTC. The chain combines TRBV9 with TRBJ2-7; no firm D call. The V gene's germline CDR1 is SGDLS and CDR2 YYNGEE. This CDR3 comprises 14 residues. Trimming stripped 4 bases from V and 0 bases from J, with 11 bases between.

This chain connects TRBV5-6 to TRBJ2-5; 7 nucleotides match TRBD2. Germline assignment: CDR1 SGHDT and CDR2 YYEEEE. V shed 1 base and J 2 bases; nucleotides not matched to a gene: 8. The CDR3 has 16 amino acids. In nucleotides, the CDR3 is TGTGCCAGCAGCTTGCTGCCTAGCGGAGATCAAGAGACCCAGTACTTC. It encodes CASSLLPSGDQETQYF.

The chain has TRBV6-1 and TRBJ2-1; D gene unclear. The germline V gene has CDR1 MNHNS and CDR2 SASEGT. The CDR3 is made up of 10 amino acids. The V and J ends lost 4 bases and 10 bases respectively, with 5 bases between them. The CDR3 DNA reads as TGTGCCAGCAGTGTAGGGGAGCAGTTCTTC. Its protein product is CASSVGEQFF.

The sample holds one count of this clone. The chain combines TRBV28 with TRBJ1-1; the D is unclear. V was clipped by 8 bases and J by 8 bases, with 9 bases between them. CDR1 and CDR2 from the germline V gene are MDHEN and SYDVKM. This CDR3 spans 10 amino acids. The CDR3: CASGVGEAFF. The CDR3 DNA reads as TGTGCCAGCGGGGTGGGGGAAGCTTTCTTT.

A few counts support this clone. CDR3 protein: CASSARGTSGANVLTF. The DNA for the CDR3 is TGTGCCAGCAGCGCGAGAGGGACCTCTGGGGCCAACGTCCTGACTTTC. This chain uses TRBV7-9 with TRBJ2-6; D may be TRBD1 or TRBD2 (5 bases each). The V end was cut by 5 bases, the J end by 0 bases, with 11 bases between. Germline CDR1 reads SEHNR; CDR2 reads FQNEAQ (reference sequence). CDR3 length equals 16 residues.

The J gene is TRBJ2-1, the V gene TRBV5-3; a possible D gene is TRBD2 (6 bases). TRBV5-3 is known as an ORF, though its function is uncertain. The V end lost 0 bases, the J end lost 4 bases, and 14 bases lay between the germline ends. This CDR3 is 16 amino acids long. CDR3 nucleotides: TGTGCCAGAAGCTTGGGGGAGGAAAGACTATACAATGAGCAGTTCTTC. This gives the protein CARSLGEERLYNEQFF.

The rearrangement links TRBV7-4 to TRBJ1-2; D uncertain. Trimming stripped 4 bases from V and 2 bases from J, with 14 bases between. CDR1 and CDR2 from the germline V gene are SGHVT and SQSDAQ. The CDR3 extends over 15 amino acids. The CDR3 reads CASSSSEEANYGYTF. The CDR3 DNA reads TGTGCCAGCAGCTCCTCGGAGGAAGCGAACTATGGCTACACCTTC.

The chain recombines TRBV5-4 with TRBJ2-5, with D possibly being TRBD2 (6 bases). The CDR3 is made up of 15 amino acids. Trimming shortened V by 4 bases and J by 1 base, and 14 bases separated the two germline ends. Germline loops: CDR1 SGHNT, CDR2 YYREEE (reference sequence). DNA of the CDR3: TGTGCCAGCAGCGCCCACGGGCGGGGCCAAGAGACCCAGTACTTC. Translating gives CASSAHGRGQETQYF.

The V call is TRBV13, the J call TRBJ2-7, with D perhaps matching TRBD1 (6 bases). The CDR3 spans 14 residues. From germline, CDR1 is PRHDT and CDR2 FYEKMQ (reference sequence). With 4 bases removed from V and 3 bases from J, the gap between germline ends came to 13 bases. CDR3 protein: CASSSLRGHYEQYF. The CDR3, as DNA: TGTGCCAGCAGCTCCCTCAGGGGCCACTACGAGCAGTACTTC.